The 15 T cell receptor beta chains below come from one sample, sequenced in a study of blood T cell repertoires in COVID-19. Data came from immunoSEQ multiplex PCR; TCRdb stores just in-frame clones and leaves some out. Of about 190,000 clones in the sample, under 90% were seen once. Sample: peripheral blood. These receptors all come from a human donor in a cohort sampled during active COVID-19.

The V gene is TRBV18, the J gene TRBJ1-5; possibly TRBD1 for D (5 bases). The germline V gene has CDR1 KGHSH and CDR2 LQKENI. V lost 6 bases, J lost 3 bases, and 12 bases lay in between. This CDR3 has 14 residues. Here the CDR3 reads CASSLGQYNQPQHF. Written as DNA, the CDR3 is TGTGCCAGCTCCCTCGGACAATACAATCAGCCCCAGCATTTT. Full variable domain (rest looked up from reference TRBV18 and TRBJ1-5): NAGVMQNPRHLVRRRGQEARLRCSPMKGHSHVYWYRQLPEEGLKFMVYLQKENIIDESGMPKERFSAEFPKEGPSILRIQQVVRGDSAAYFCASSLGQYNQPQHFGDGTRLSIL.

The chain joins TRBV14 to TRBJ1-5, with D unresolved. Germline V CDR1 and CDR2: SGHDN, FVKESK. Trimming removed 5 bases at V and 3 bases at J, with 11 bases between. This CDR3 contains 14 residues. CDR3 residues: CASSTGSSNQPQHF. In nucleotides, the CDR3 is TGTGCCAGCAGCACCGGGAGCTCCAATCAGCCCCAGCATTTT.

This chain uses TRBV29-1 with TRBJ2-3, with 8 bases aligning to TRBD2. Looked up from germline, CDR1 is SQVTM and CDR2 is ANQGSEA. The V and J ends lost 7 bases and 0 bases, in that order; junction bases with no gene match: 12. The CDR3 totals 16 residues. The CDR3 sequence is CSARGGASGSTDTQYF. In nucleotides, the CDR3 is TGCAGCGCCCGAGGTGGGGCTAGCGGGAGCACAGATACGCAGTATTTT.

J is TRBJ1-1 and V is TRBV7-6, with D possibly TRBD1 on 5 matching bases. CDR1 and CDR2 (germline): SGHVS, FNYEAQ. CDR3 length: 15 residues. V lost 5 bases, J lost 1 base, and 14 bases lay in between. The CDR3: CASSPGAGKNTEAFF. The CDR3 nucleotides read TGTGCCAGCAGCCCCGGGGCGGGGAAGAACACTGAAGCTTTCTTT.

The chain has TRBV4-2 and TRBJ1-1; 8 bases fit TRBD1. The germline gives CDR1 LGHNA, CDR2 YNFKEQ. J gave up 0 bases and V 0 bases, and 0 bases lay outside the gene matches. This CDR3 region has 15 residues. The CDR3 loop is CASSQDRGLNTEAFF. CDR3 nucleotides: TGTGCCAGCAGCCAAGACAGGGGGCTGAACACTGAAGCTTTCTTT.

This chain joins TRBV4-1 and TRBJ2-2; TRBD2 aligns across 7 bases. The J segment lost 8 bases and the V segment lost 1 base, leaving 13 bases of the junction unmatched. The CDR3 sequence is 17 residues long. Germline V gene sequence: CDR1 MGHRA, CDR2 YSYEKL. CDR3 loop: CASSQGRGLSGEGELFF. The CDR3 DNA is TGCGCCAGCAGCCAAGGTCGGGGACTATCTGGCGAAGGGGAGCTGTTTTTT.

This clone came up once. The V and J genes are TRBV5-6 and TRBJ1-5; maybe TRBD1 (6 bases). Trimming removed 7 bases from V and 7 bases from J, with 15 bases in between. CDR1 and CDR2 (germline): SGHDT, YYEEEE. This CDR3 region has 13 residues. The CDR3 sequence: CASGTQGSQPQHF. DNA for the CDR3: TGTGCCAGCGGCACACAGGGTTCCCAGCCCCAGCATTTT.

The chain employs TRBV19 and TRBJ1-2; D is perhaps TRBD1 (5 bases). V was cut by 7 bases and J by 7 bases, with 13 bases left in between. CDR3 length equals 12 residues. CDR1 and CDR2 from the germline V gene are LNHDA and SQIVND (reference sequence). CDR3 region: CASISTRAGYTF. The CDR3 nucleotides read TGTGCCAGTATATCGACCAGGGCTGGCTACACCTTC. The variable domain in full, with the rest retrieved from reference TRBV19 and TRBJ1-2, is DGGITQSPKYLFRKEGQNVTLSCEQNLNHDAMYWYRQDPGQGLRLIYYSQIVNDFQKGDIAEGYSVSREKKESFPLTVTSAQKNPTAFYLCASISTRAGYTFGSGTRLTVV.

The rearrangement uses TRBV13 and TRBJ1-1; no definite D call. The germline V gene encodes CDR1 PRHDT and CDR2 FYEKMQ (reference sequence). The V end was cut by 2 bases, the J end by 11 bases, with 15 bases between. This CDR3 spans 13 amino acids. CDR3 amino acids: CASSLPDGAEAFF. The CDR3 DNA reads TGTGCCAGCAGCTTACCCGATGGCGCGGAGGCTTTCTTT.

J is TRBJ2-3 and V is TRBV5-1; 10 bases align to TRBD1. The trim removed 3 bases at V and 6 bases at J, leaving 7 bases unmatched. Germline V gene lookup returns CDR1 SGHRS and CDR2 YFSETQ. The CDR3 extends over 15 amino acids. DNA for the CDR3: TGCGCCAGCAGCTCCCCGACAGGGGGCGCGGATACGCAGTATTTT. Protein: CASSSPTGGADTQYF.

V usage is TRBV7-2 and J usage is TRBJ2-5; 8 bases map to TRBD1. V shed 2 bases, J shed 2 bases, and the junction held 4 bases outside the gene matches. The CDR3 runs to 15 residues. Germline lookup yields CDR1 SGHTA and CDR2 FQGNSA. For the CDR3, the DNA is TGTGCCAGCAGCTTAAGTACAGGGGGACAAGAGACCCAGTACTTC. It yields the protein CASSLSTGGQETQYF.

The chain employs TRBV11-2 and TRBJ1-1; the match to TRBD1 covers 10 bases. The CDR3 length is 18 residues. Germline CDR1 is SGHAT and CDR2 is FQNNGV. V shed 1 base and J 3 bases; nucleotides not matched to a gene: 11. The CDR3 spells CASSLGVGTGDLDTEAFF. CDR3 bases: TGTGCCAGCAGCTTAGGCGTCGGGACAGGGGATTTAGACACTGAAGCTTTCTTT.

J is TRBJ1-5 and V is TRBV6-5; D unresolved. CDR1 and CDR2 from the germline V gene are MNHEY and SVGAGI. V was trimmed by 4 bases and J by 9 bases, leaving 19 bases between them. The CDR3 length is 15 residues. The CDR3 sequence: CASSSLTEPHGPQHF. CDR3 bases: TGTGCCAGCAGTTCCTTGACGGAGCCGCATGGGCCCCAGCATTTT.

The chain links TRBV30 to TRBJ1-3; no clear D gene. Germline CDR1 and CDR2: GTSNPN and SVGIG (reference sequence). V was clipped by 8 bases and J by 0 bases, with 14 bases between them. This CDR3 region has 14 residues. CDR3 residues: CAGREPYSGNTIYF. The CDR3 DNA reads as TGTGCCGGGCGGGAACCATACTCTGGAAACACCATATATTTT.

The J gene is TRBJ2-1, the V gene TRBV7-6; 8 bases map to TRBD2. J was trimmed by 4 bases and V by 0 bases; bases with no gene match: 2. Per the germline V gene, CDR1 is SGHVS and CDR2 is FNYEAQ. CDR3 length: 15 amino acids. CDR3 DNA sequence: TGTGCCAGCAGCTTAGCCGGGGGGGAATACAATGAGCAGTTCTTC. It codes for CASSLAGGEYNEQFF.